The 8 T cell receptor beta chains reported below all come from one sample, sequenced in a study of PD-1 blockade in classical Hodgkin lymphoma. The patients all showed relapse after autologous stem cell transplantation, while their brentuximab vedotin exposure varied. Only in-frame clones appear in the TCRdb table, and some are missing; sequencing was by immunoSEQ multiplex PCR. The sample has 20,000 to 30,000 clones, about 80% seen once. The material sequenced was peripheral blood mononuclear cells (PBMCs), taken before the second cycle of nivolumab. The receptors derive from a human donor with classical Hodgkin lymphoma.

V usage is TRBV28 and J usage is TRBJ2-7; a weak D match, TRBD2 (7 bases). The length of the CDR3 is 14 residues. CDR1 MDHEN and CDR2 SYDVKM come from the germline V gene. Trimming pared 7 bases from V and 3 bases from J, leaving 16 bases between. For the CDR3, the DNA is TGTGCCAGCACGGGGGGCGGGTGGCTCTACGAGCAGTACTTC. Protein sequence: CASTGGGWLYEQYF.

This clone was picked up one time. CDR3 bases: TGCGCCAGCAGCCAAGATTGGGGACAGGAGACCTTTAATGAAAAACTGTTTTTT. It specifies CASSQDWGQETFNEKLFF. The chain has TRBV4-3 and TRBJ1-4, with TRBD1 matching over 8 bases. CDR1 and CDR2 (germline): LGHNA, YSLEER. V was pared by 0 bases and J by 4 bases, with 10 bases of the junction left unmatched. CDR3 length equals 18 residues.

The chain joins TRBV6-5 to TRBJ2-3; D remains unclear. V gave up 5 bases and J gave up 5 bases, with 8 bases separating them. This CDR3 spans 12 amino acids. The germline CDR1 and CDR2 sequences are MNHEY and SVGAGI. For the CDR3, the DNA is TGTGCCAGCAGTCGCCGCGGAGATACGCAGTATTTT. Its protein is CASSRRGDTQYF.

The chain uses TRBV28 and TRBJ1-2; the D is unclear. V lost 3 bases and J 8 bases, leaving 13 bases between the germline ends. This CDR3 comprises 13 residues. The germline gives CDR1 MDHEN, CDR2 SYDVKM. CDR3 sequence (DNA): TGTGCCAGCAGTTTGTTTGGGGTAGGGGGCTACACCTTC. Protein sequence: CASSLFGVGGYTF.

The CDR3 protein is CASSYAWGSYNEQFF. As DNA, the CDR3 is TGTGCCAGCAGTTATGCTTGGGGGTCCTACAATGAGCAGTTCTTC. The chain joins TRBV27 to TRBJ2-1, with D perhaps assigned TRBD1 or TRBD2 (5 bases each). Trimming took 4 bases from V and 1 from J, leaving 11 bases between them. The germline gives CDR1 MNHEY, CDR2 SMNVEV (reference sequence). This CDR3 has 15 residues.

The rearrangement links TRBV5-6 to TRBJ1-5; D unclear. This CDR3 has 19 residues. V lost 0 bases and J 1 base, leaving 20 bases between the germline ends. The germline V gene encodes CDR1 SGHDT and CDR2 YYEEEE. CDR3 sequence: CASSLDSGFKPSSNQPQHF. For the CDR3, the DNA is TGTGCCAGCAGCTTGGATTCAGGCTTCAAGCCCTCGAGCAATCAGCCCCAGCATTTT.

V is TRBV21-1 and J is TRBJ1-2; the table's D call TRBD1 went unverified against the DNA. TRBV21-1 is a pseudogene locus. CDR3 size: 16 residues. The CDR3 region is CASSKSDRTGVYGYTF. In nucleotides, the CDR3 is TGTGCCAGCAGCAAAAGTGATAGGACAGGAGTTTATGGCTACACCTTC.

This CDR3 is CASSASGRGYEQYF. The DNA for the CDR3 is TGTGCCAGCAGCGCTAGCGGGAGGGGCTACGAGCAGTACTTC. The genes are TRBV7-9 and TRBJ2-7; 12 bases map to TRBD2. With V trimmed by 5 bases and J by 3 bases, 2 bases remained unmatched. Germline V gives CDR1 SEHNR, CDR2 FQNEAQ (reference sequence). The CDR3 length is 14 residues.